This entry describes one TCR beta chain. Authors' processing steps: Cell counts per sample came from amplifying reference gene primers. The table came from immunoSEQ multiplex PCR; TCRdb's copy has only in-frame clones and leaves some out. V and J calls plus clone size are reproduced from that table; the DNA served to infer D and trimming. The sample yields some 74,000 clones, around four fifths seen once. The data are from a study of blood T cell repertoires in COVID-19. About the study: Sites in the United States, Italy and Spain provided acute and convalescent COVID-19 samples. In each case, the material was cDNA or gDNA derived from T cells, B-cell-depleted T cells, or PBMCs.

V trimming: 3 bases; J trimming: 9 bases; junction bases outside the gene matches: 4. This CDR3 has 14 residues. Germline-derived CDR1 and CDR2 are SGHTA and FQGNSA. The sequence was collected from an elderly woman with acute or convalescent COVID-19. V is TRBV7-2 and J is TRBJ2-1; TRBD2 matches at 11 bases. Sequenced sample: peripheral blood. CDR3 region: CASSLTSGVVEQFF. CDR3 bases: TGTGCCAGCAGCTTGACTAGCGGGGTAGTTGAGCAGTTCTTC. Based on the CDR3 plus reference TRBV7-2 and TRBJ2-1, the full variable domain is GAGVSQSPSNKVTEKGKDVELRCDPISGHTALYWYRQSLGQGLEFLIYFQGNSAPDKSGLPSDRFSAERTGGSVSTLTIQRTQQEDSAVYLCASSLTSGVVEQFFGPGTRLTVL.